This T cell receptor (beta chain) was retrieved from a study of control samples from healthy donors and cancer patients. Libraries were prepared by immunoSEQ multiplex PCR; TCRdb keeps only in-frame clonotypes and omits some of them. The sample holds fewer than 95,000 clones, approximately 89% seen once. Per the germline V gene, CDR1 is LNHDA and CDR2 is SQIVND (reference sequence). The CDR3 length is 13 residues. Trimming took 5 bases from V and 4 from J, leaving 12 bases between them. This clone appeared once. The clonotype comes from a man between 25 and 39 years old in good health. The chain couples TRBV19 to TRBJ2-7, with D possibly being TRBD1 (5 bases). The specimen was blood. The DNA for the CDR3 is TGTGCCAGTAGTGGGGCGGATGGATACGAGCAGTACTTC. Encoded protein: CASSGADGYEQYF.